The 10 T cell receptor beta chains reported below all come from one sample, sequenced in a study of cytomegalovirus exposure and HLA in healthy donors. It was with 60 Vbeta and 13 Jbeta primers that the PCR ran. Here immunoSEQ multiplex PCR was the method, and the copy in TCRdb shows in-frame clones only, minus some. The data show approximately 140,000 clones, 60% to 85% seen once. What was sequenced was PBMCs. These receptors originate from a middle-aged man in good health and CMV-seronegative.

The V and J genes are TRBV7-9 and TRBJ2-3, with 7 bases aligning to TRBD1. This CDR3 is 16 amino acids long. V was pared by 0 bases and J by 4 bases, with 7 bases of the junction left unmatched. Germline V gene data show CDR1 as SEHNR and CDR2 as FQNEAQ (reference sequence). CDR3 region: CASSLALGTAPDTQYF. In nucleotides, the CDR3 is TGTGCCAGCAGCTTAGCGCTGGGGACAGCCCCAGATACGCAGTATTTT. The full variable domain, its missing parts supplied by reference TRBV7-9 and TRBJ2-3, is DTGVSQNPRHKITKRGQNVTFRCDPISEHNRLYWYRQTLGQGPEFLTYFQNEAQLEKSRLLSDRFSAERPKGSFSTLEIQRTEQGDSAMYLCASSLALGTAPDTQYFGPGTRLTVL.

This chain uses TRBV19 with TRBJ2-7; 7 bases line up with TRBD1. Germline loops: CDR1 LNHDA, CDR2 SQIVND (reference sequence). Trimming at V came to 3 bases and at J to 2 bases, leaving 7 bases not matched to a gene. The CDR3 length is 15 residues. CDR3 sequence (DNA): TGTGCCAGTAGTATGGGGGACAGCCTCACCTACGAGCAGTACTTC. This translates into CASSMGDSLTYEQYF.

This clone was detected a few times. The chain links TRBV2 to TRBJ2-7; 8 bases are a match to TRBD1. Germline V gene sequence: CDR1 SNHLY, CDR2 FYNNEI. V was pared by 6 bases and J by 5 bases, with 6 bases of the junction left unmatched. The CDR3 extends over 13 amino acids. The CDR3 DNA follows: TGTGCCAGCAGCCCCCGGACAGGGAACGAGCAGTACTTC. This sequence encodes CASSPRTGNEQYF.

The V and J genes are TRBV7-2 and TRBJ2-3; perhaps TRBD1 as D (6 bases). The CDR3 has 15 residues. Trimming shortened V by 3 bases and J by 6 bases, and 16 bases separated the two germline ends. From germline, CDR1 is SGHTA and CDR2 FQGNSA. The DNA for the CDR3 is TGTGCCAGCAGCTTGAAACAGGGACGAGTGGATACGCAGTATTTT. This sequence encodes CASSLKQGRVDTQYF.

The CDR3 is CASSVPGGNNEQFF. In DNA, the CDR3 is TGTGCCAGCAGTGTCCCGGGAGGTAACAATGAGCAGTTCTTC. The V call is TRBV27, the J call TRBJ2-1, with 7 nucleotides matching TRBD2. Germline V lookup: CDR1 MNHEY, CDR2 SMNVEV (reference sequence). The CDR3 covers 14 residues. The trim removed 5 bases at V and 5 bases at J, leaving 6 bases unmatched.

The chain recombines TRBV7-2 with TRBJ2-1; maybe TRBD1 (5 bases). Germline CDR1 SGHTA, CDR2 FQGNSA. There are 18 residues in the CDR3. V was shortened by 2 bases and J by 4 bases, with 21 bases between the two germline ends. The CDR3, as DNA: TGTGCCAGCAGCTTATCCCCATCCGGGCAGGGCCCATACAATGAGCAGTTCTTC. It yields the protein CASSLSPSGQGPYNEQFF.

The gene calls are TRBV11-3 and TRBJ2-3; TRBD1 matches at 9 bases. V gave up 4 bases and J gave up 1 base; unmatched junction bases: 9. The germline CDR1 and CDR2 sequences are SGHNT and YENEEA. The CDR3 is 17 amino acids. Here the CDR3 reads CASSSGPTGGGTDTQYF. The CDR3 coding sequence is TGTGCCAGCAGCTCAGGCCCGACAGGGGGAGGCACAGATACGCAGTATTTT.

V is TRBV7-8 and J is TRBJ2-5; 9 bases match TRBD1. The end of the DNA is better explained by TRBJ2-7, so the J call may be wrong. Germline V gene data show CDR1 as SGHVS and CDR2 as FQNEAQ. This CDR3 has 15 residues. As DNA, the CDR3 is TGTGCCAGCAGCTCCGACAGGGGGGGGTCCTACGAGCAGTACTTC. This gives the protein CASSSDRGGSYEQYF.

DNA for the CDR3: TGTGCCAGCAGCTTAGCGTCGGGTAATGGCTACACCTTC. It is translated as CASSLASGNGYTF. The chain links TRBV7-9 to TRBJ1-2; D uncertain. The CDR3 covers 13 residues. V was trimmed by 0 bases and J by 6 bases, leaving 8 bases between them. Germline assignment: CDR1 SEHNR and CDR2 FQNEAQ (reference sequence).

The genes are TRBV13 and TRBJ2-5, with 8 bases lining up with TRBD2. Germline V gene sequence: CDR1 PRHDT, CDR2 FYEKMQ (reference sequence). This CDR3 is built from 14 residues. J was trimmed by 11 bases and V by 4 bases; bases with no gene match: 12. This CDR3 is CASSSSGGIGEQYF. Written as DNA, the CDR3 is TGTGCCAGCAGCTCCTCGGGGGGGATCGGAGAGCAGTACTTC.